The 10 T cell receptor beta chains below all came from one sample that was sequenced in a study of blood T cells in healthy people across ages. It was with a sample-barcoded 5' primer and a J-beta primer mix that a second PCR of roughly 6 to 12 cycles was run. MiXCR, applied by TCRdb to the 5' RACE reads, yields one record per CDR3 protein. Of 540,000 or so distinct CDR3 sequences detected, approximately 25% appear once; the ten largest clones hold 8.7%. The same specimen was also included in a second study, on T cells of mothers and their children.

The sequenced sample was blood. Receptors were obtained from a boy aged 5-17 years in good health.

The chain has TRBV2 and TRBJ2-3; either TRBD1 or TRBD2 may fit D (6 bases each). This CDR3 region has 12 residues. CDR1 and CDR2 (germline): SNHLY, FYNNEI. V gave up 8 bases and J gave up 8 bases, with 14 bases separating them. This CDR3 reads CASPTEGGTQYF. The CDR3 DNA reads as TGTGCCAGCCCTACTGAGGGGGGTACGCAGTATTTT.

This clonotype was detected a few times. The rearrangement links TRBV20-1 to TRBJ2-7; TRBD1 agrees at 11 bases. Germline-derived CDR1 and CDR2 are DFQATT and SNEGSKA (reference sequence). V was clipped by 6 bases and J by 4 bases; unmatched bases: 8. CDR3 size: 14 residues. This CDR3 is CSAGEGQGVYEQYF. CDR3 coding DNA: TGCAGTGCAGGAGAGGGACAGGGGGTATACGAGCAGTACTTC.

CDR3: CASSQDVGTGSYNEQFF. The CDR3 coding sequence is TGTGCCAGCAGCCAAGATGTGGGGACAGGTTCCTACAATGAGCAGTTCTTC. The V gene is TRBV4-2, the J gene TRBJ2-1, with 8 positions matching TRBD1. Per the germline V gene, CDR1 is LGHNA and CDR2 is YNFKEQ. The V gene end was trimmed by 0 bases and the J gene end by 1 base; junction bases not matched to a gene: 5. The CDR3 totals 17 residues.

J is TRBJ1-1 and V is TRBV2, with D unresolved. V was shortened by 4 bases and J by 0 bases, with 6 bases between the two germline ends. The CDR3 is made up of 13 amino acids. Germline CDR1 is SNHLY and CDR2 is FYNNEI. The CDR3 DNA reads TGTGCCAGCAGTGGTTCGGTGAACACTGAAGCTTTCTTT. It encodes CASSGSVNTEAFF.

CDR3 DNA sequence: TGTGCCAGCAGTTTATTCCGACTAGCGGGTCGCACAGATACGCAGTATTTT. It yields the protein CASSLFRLAGRTDTQYF. The chain links TRBV27 to TRBJ2-3; 10 nucleotides match TRBD2. Germline values: CDR1 MNHEY, CDR2 SMNVEV (reference sequence). The CDR3 consists of 17 residues. With 1 base clipped from V and 1 base from J, the junction kept 5 bases outside the gene matches.

The sample holds a few counts of this clonotype. The chain carries TRBV7-9 and TRBJ2-7; 12 positions agree with TRBD2. With 5 bases clipped from V and 5 bases from J, the junction kept 4 bases outside the gene matches. The CDR3 covers 14 residues. CDR1 is SEHNR, CDR2 FQNEAQ, per germline (reference sequence). CDR3 sequence: CASSQGLAGNEQYF. For the CDR3, the DNA is TGTGCCAGCAGCCAGGGACTAGCGGGTAACGAGCAGTACTTC. Filled out from reference TRBV7-9 and TRBJ2-7, the complete variable domain reads DTGVSQNPRHKITKRGQNVTFRCDPISEHNRLYWYRQTLGQGPEFLTYFQNEAQLEKSRLLSDRFSAERPKGSFSTLEIQRTEQGDSAMYLCASSQGLAGNEQYFGPGTRLTVT.

The rearrangement joins TRBV28 to TRBJ1-2; D unresolved. V shed 2 bases and J shed 4 bases, with 8 bases lying between them. Germline CDR1 reads MDHEN; CDR2 reads SYDVKM. The CDR3 consists of 13 residues. Written as DNA, the CDR3 is TGTGCCAGCAGTTTACTCGGCGGCTATGGCTACACCTTC. Translation gives CASSLLGGYGYTF.

The CDR3 sequence is CASSREHRDSEQFF. DNA of the CDR3: TGCGCCAGCAGCCGGGAACATAGGGATAGTGAGCAGTTCTTC. The rearrangement links TRBV4-3 to TRBJ2-1; D ambiguous. From germline, CDR1 is LGHNA and CDR2 YSLEER. This CDR3 comprises 14 residues. V was pared by 4 bases and J by 9 bases, with 16 bases between.

V is TRBV9 and J is TRBJ1-4; tentative D call: TRBD1 (6 bases). The CDR3 contains 14 residues. Germline CDR1 reads SGDLS; CDR2 reads YYNGEE. Between the trimmed V and J ends, which lost 3 bases and 8 bases, there was a span of 14 bases. DNA for the CDR3: TGTGCCAGCAGCGCTACCGGGACACAGGAAAAACTGTTTTTT. Residues: CASSATGTQEKLFF.

This clonotype was detected only a few times. V and J are TRBV20-1 and TRBJ2-5; 12 nucleotides line up with TRBD2. The J call may be mistaken, given a closer DNA end match to TRBJ2-1. Germline-derived CDR1 and CDR2 are DFQATT and SNEGSKA (reference sequence). The CDR3 spans 16 residues. The DNA of the CDR3 is TGCAGTGCTATAAGACTAGCGGGGGCTCGGGTCAATGAGCAGTTCTTC. Protein sequence: CSAIRLAGARVNEQFF.